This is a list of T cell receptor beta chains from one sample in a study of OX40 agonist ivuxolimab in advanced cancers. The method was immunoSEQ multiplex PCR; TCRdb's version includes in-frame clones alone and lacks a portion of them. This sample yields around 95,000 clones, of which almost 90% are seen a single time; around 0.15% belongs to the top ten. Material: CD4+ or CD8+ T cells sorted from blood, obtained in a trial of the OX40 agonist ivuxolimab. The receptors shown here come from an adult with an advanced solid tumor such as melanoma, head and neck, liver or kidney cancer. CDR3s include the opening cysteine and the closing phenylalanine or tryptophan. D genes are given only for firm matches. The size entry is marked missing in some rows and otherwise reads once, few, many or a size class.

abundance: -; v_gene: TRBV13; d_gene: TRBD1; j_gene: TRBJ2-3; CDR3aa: CASSLGTGGTDTQYF; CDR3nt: TGTGCCAGCAGCTTGGGGACAGGGGGCACAGATACGCAGTATTTT
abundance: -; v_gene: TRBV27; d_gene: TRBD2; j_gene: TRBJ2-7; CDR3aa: CASRQKGLPYEQYF; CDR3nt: TGTGCCAGCAGGCAGAAGGGACTACCCTACGAGCAGTACTTC
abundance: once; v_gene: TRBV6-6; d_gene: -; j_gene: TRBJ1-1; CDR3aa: CASTLQAFEEAFF; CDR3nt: TGTGCCAGCACCTTACAAGCCTTTGAGGAAGCTTTCTTT
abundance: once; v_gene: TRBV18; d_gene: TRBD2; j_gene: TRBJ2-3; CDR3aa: CASSHGLVPDTQYF; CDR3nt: TGTGCCAGCTCACACGGACTAGTTCCAGATACGCAGTATTTT
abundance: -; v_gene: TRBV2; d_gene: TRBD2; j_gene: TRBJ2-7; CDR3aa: CASSEGVGLAGEIEQYF; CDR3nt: TGTGCCAGCAGTGAAGGCGTAGGACTAGCGGGAGAAATCGAGCAGTACTTC
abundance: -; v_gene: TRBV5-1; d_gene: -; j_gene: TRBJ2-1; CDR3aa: CASSRVPTTSSYNEQFF; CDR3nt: TGCGCCAGCAGCCGGGTCCCTACTACTAGCTCCTACAATGAGCAGTTCTTC
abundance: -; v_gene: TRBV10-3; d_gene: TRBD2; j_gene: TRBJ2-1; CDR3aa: CAISLLAGRSYNEQFF; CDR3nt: TGTGCCATCAGCCTGTTAGCGGGGAGGTCCTACAATGAGCAGTTCTTC
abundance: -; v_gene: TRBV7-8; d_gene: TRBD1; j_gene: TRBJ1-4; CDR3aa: CASSLSGGNSEKLFF; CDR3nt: TGTGCCAGCAGCTTATCAGGGGGGAATAGTGAAAAACTGTTTTTT
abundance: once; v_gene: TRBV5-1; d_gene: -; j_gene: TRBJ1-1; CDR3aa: CASSRGAWGNTEAFF; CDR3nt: TGCGCCAGCAGCAGAGGGGCCTGGGGAAACACTGAAGCTTTCTTT
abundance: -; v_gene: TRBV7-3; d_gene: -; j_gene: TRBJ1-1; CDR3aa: CASSLSGPPWGTEAFF; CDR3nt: TGTGCCAGCAGCTTATCCGGTCCCCCGTGGGGCACTGAAGCTTTCTTT
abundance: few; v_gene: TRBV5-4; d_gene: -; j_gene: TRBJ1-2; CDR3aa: CASSLGVSLLSYTF; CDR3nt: TGTGCCAGCAGCTTGGGGGTTAGTTTGTTAAGCTACACCTTC
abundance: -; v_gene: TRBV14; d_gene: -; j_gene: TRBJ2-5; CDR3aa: CASSPRGSQETQYF; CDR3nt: TGTGCCAGCAGCCCGAGGGGCTCCCAAGAGACCCAGTACTTC
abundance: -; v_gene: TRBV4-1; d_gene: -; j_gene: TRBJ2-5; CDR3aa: CASSQDPGRQETQYF; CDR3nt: TGCGCCAGCAGCCAAGATCCCGGCAGACAAGAGACCCAGTACTTC
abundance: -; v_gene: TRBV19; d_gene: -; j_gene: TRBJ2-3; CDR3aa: CASSISDASTDTQYF; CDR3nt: TGTGCCAGTAGTATTTCAGATGCGAGTACAGATACGCAGTATTTT
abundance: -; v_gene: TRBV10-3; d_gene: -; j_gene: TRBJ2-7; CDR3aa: CAISEGGYEQYF; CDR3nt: TGTGCCATCAGTGAAGGAGGCTACGAGCAGTACTTC
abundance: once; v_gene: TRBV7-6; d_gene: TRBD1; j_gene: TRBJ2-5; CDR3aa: CASSLLGQLSGETQYF; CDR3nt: TGTGCCAGCAGCTTACTGGGACAGCTATCGGGGGAGACCCAGTACTTC
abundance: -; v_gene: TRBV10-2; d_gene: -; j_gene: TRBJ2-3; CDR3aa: CASWRDWIDTQYF; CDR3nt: TGCGCCAGCTGGCGGGATTGGATAGATACGCAGTATTTT
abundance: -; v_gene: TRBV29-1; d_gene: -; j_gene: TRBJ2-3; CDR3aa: CSVVGDFTDTQYF; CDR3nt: TGCAGCGTTGTTGGGGATTTCACAGATACGCAGTATTTT
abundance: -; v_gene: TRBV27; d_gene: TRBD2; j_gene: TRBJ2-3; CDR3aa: CASSLWVGAGLDDTQYF; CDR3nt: TGTGCCAGCAGTTTATGGGTCGGAGCGGGACTTGATGATACGCAGTATTTT